Shown below are 26 T cell receptor beta chains from a single sample sequenced in a study of T cells in Graves' hyperthyroidism and ophthalmopathy (dated by TCRdb to the late 2010s). The receptor library was made with multiplex PCR. Instrument on record: Illumina HiSeq 2000. Amplification of TCR beta CDR3 regions was carried out from RNA transcripts. For the first round of RT-PCR on the TCR CDR3, the HTBI primer set was used together with the Qiagen OneStep RT-PCR kit. Using fastp trimming at Q25 and MiXCR clonotype assembly, TCRdb reanalyzed the public sequencing data and kept in-frame beta chains. Merged by CDR3 protein, the rows form single entries marked with the most common genes and DNA. Recorded for this sample are about 500,000 distinct CDR3 sequences; around 15% of them occurred a single time. The ten biggest clones cover around a sixth of the sample. Sequenced material: blood. These TCRs come from a woman aged 18-30 years with Graves' hyperthyroidism.

Comment on this clonotype: A clone one base away is much larger, so this may be a read error. The chain links TRBV19 to TRBJ2-1; a weak D match, TRBD2 (5 bases). Between the trimmed V and J ends, which lost 1 base and 4 bases, there was a span of 20 bases. CDR3 length: 18 amino acids. Germline assignment: CDR1 LNHDA and CDR2 SQIVND (reference sequence). The CDR3, as DNA: TGTGCCAGTAGTATAGCTCTATTTAGGCGAGCGGAATACAATGAGCAGTTCTTC. Translation gives CASSIALFRRAEYNEQFF.

V and J are TRBV6-1 and TRBJ1-2; no definite D call. This CDR3 has 11 residues. Germline V CDR1 and CDR2: MNHNS, SASEGT. V lost 3 bases and J 12 bases, leaving 11 bases between the germline ends. The CDR3 here is CASSEVTGNTF. For the CDR3, the DNA is TGTGCCAGCAGTGAGGTTACGGGGAACACCTTC.

The chain has TRBV19 and TRBJ2-1, with 12 bases aligning to TRBD2. With V trimmed by 4 bases and J by 2 bases, 3 bases remained unmatched. This CDR3 contains 16 residues. CDR1 and CDR2 from the germline V gene are LNHDA and SQIVND (reference sequence). DNA for the CDR3: TGTGCCAGTAGTAGACTAGCGGGGGACCCCTACAATGAGCAGTTCTTC. Translation: CASSRLAGDPYNEQFF.

The table lists this clonotype with a few counts. This chain links TRBV11-3 with TRBJ2-7; 7 nucleotides line up with TRBD1. CDR1 is SGHNT, CDR2 YENEEA, per germline. V dropped 5 bases and J dropped 3; count of bases not matched to a gene: 4. This CDR3 region has 13 residues. CDR3 nucleotide sequence: TGTGCCAGCAGCCCGACAGGGATCTACGAGCAGTACTTC. This sequence encodes CASSPTGIYEQYF.

This clonotype showed up many times. The J gene is TRBJ2-1, the V gene TRBV12-3 or TRBV12-4, with 10 bases matching TRBD1. The CDR3 runs 15 residues. Trimming removed 6 bases from V and 6 bases from J; junction bases left unmatched: 8. The CDR3 DNA is TGTGCCAGCAGATTCCGGGACAGGGGTGGCAATGAGCAGTTCTTC. It encodes CASRFRDRGGNEQFF.

This clonotype was detected ten times or more. The rearrangement uses TRBV19 and TRBJ2-7; 9 bases agree with TRBD1. The CDR3 runs to 15 residues. Looked up from germline, CDR1 is LNHDA and CDR2 is SQIVND (reference sequence). V gave up 5 bases and J gave up 4 bases; unmatched junction bases: 9. CDR3 DNA sequence: TGTGCCAGTAGTGCCTCGACAGGGGGAAGGTACGAGCAGTACTTC. Its translation is CASSASTGGRYEQYF.

This clonotype has ten or more counts. Given a much more abundant clone one base away, this may be a read error. CDR3 nucleotide sequence: TGTGCCAGCAGACCCGACAACTCCTACGAGCAGTACTTC. Encoded protein: CASRPDNSYEQYF. The chain links TRBV7-9 to TRBJ2-7, with D hard to call. Germline V gene data show CDR1 as SEHNR and CDR2 as FQNEAQ (reference sequence). Trimming took 6 bases from V and 0 from J, leaving 9 bases between them. This CDR3 is 13 amino acids long.

The table lists this clonotype with a few counts. V is TRBV7-8 and J is TRBJ2-3; 10 bases agree with TRBD2. The CDR3 length is 17 residues. Germline V gene sequence: CDR1 SGHVS, CDR2 FQNEAQ. V shed 1 base, J shed 0 bases, and the junction held 4 bases outside the gene matches. The CDR3 protein is CASSLVSGGVSTDTQYF. The CDR3 nucleotides read TGTGCCAGCAGCTTAGTAAGCGGGGGGGTAAGCACAGATACGCAGTATTTT.

This clonotype has at least ten counts. J is TRBJ2-5 and V is TRBV27, with a tentative D call TRBD2 (5 bases). This CDR3 contains 15 residues. Germline assignment: CDR1 MNHEY and CDR2 SMNVEV (reference sequence). V was shortened by 5 bases and J by 5 bases, with 18 bases between the two germline ends. The CDR3 DNA follows: TGTGCCAGCAGTCCCGGGGATAGATCGGGGGAGACCCAGTACTTC. It encodes CASSPGDRSGETQYF.

This clonotype was detected only a few times. A clone one base away is much larger, so this may be a read error. The chain's CDR3 is CSARDFLTQGSQPQHF. CDR3 nucleotides: TGCAGTGCTAGAGATTTCCTGACACAGGGAAGTCAGCCCCAGCATTTT. The chain carries TRBV20-1 and TRBJ1-5; D may be TRBD1 (6 bases). The germline V gene encodes CDR1 DFQATT and CDR2 SNEGSKA (reference sequence). V was shortened by 0 bases and J by 6 bases, with 18 bases between the two germline ends. The CDR3 has 16 residues.

A few counts support this clonotype. This chain uses TRBV20-1 with TRBJ1-3; D not resolved. CDR1 and CDR2 (germline): DFQATT, SNEGSKA (reference sequence). V dropped 0 bases and J dropped 1 base, with 7 bases sitting between them. CDR3 length: 14 residues. The CDR3 bases are TGCAGTGCTAGAGACACGGGGTCTGGAAACACCATATATTTT. It specifies CSARDTGSGNTIYF.

The table lists this clonotype with many counts. This rearrangement joins TRBV11-2 to TRBJ2-1, with 9 bases aligning to TRBD1. This CDR3 is 16 amino acids long. Germline-derived CDR1 and CDR2 are SGHAT and FQNNGV. Unmatched junction bases numbered 12, after V lost 6 bases and J lost 6 bases. The CDR3 is CASSPFTGTGFNEQFF. The CDR3 nucleotides are TGTGCCAGCAGTCCTTTCACCGGGACAGGGTTCAATGAGCAGTTCTTC.

The V call is TRBV19, the J call TRBJ2-2; TRBD2 is a possible D gene (7 bases). The CDR3 sequence is 16 residues long. Germline CDR1 is LNHDA and CDR2 is SQIVND (reference sequence). V gave up 5 bases and J gave up 0 bases, with 13 bases separating them. The CDR3 protein is CASSEGGGTNTGELFF. The CDR3 DNA sequence: TGTGCCAGTAGTGAGGGGGGGGGGACGAACACCGGGGAGCTGTTTTTT.

This clonotype was counted ten times or more. This chain connects TRBV28 to TRBJ2-7; D perhaps matches TRBD1 (6 bases). The germline CDR1 and CDR2 sequences are MDHEN and SYDVKM. The CDR3 has 15 residues. V was shortened by 7 bases and J by 2 bases, with 18 bases between the two germline ends. The CDR3 coding sequence is TGTGCCAGCACCTCGATCAGGGGTATCACCTACGAGCAGTACTTC. As protein: CASTSIRGITYEQYF.

This clonotype showed up many times. V and J are TRBV12-3 or TRBV12-4 and TRBJ2-1; no definite D call. The CDR3 consists of 12 residues. Trimming left V 3 bases short and J 9 bases short, with 9 bases between. DNA of the CDR3: TGTGCCAGCAGTTTCTACCGGATTGAGCAGTTCTTC. This sequence encodes CASSFYRIEQFF.

This clonotype was seen repeatedly, ten times or more. The chain employs TRBV28 and TRBJ2-7, with a weak D call TRBD1 (5 bases). Trimming stripped 0 bases from V and 2 bases from J, with 11 bases between. CDR3 length: 15 amino acids. Germline V lookup: CDR1 MDHEN, CDR2 SYDVKM. The CDR3 DNA follows: TGTGCCAGCAGTTTATGGGCAGGGAACCCCTACGAGCAGTACTTC. As protein: CASSLWAGNPYEQYF.

This clonotype was counted between two and nine times. The chain couples TRBV24-1 to TRBJ1-1; D is perhaps TRBD1 (5 bases). The CDR3 length is 11 residues. The ends were cut back, 5 bases at V and 7 bases at J, with 7 bases in the middle. CDR1 and CDR2 (germline): KGHDR, SFDVKD. CDR3 amino acids: CATSAQGEAFF. In DNA, the CDR3 is TGTGCCACCAGTGCGCAGGGTGAAGCTTTCTTT.

The chain employs TRBV10-3 and TRBJ2-7; D not certain. The CDR3 is made up of 13 amino acids. CDR1 is ENHRY, CDR2 SYGVKD, per germline. V lost 4 bases, J lost 2 bases, and 9 bases lay in between. CDR3 loop: CAISVGLTYEQYF. The DNA for the CDR3 is TGTGCCATCAGTGTAGGTCTAACCTACGAGCAGTACTTC.

This clonotype was observed a handful of times. The gene calls are TRBV10-3 and TRBJ2-5; D is perhaps TRBD2 (5 bases). This CDR3 comprises 15 residues. Per the germline V gene, CDR1 is ENHRY and CDR2 is SYGVKD. Trimming removed 3 bases at V and 7 bases at J, with 18 bases between. Written as DNA, the CDR3 is TGTGCCATCAGTGAAGGACTGATTGGAAAGGCGACCCAGTACTTC. This encodes CAISEGLIGKATQYF.

This clonotype was counted ten times or more. V gene TRBV12-3 or TRBV12-4 combines with J gene TRBJ2-1; no clear D. The CDR3 sequence is 15 residues long. The V end lost 4 bases, the J end lost 9 bases, and 19 bases lay between the germline ends. Here the CDR3 reads CASSWRSDPLGEQFF. In DNA form, the CDR3 reads TGTGCCAGCAGTTGGCGCTCTGACCCCCTCGGTGAGCAGTTCTTC.

This clonotype has a handful of counts. This chain uses TRBV20-1 with TRBJ2-3, with D unresolved. The CDR3 has 11 residues. CDR1 and CDR2 (germline): DFQATT, SNEGSKA (reference sequence). V was clipped by 5 bases and J by 8 bases, with 11 bases between them. CDR3 in DNA: TGCAGTGCTGGCCAACCAGTTACGCAGTATTTT. It codes for CSAGQPVTQYF.

This clonotype was observed a handful of times. V and J are TRBV18 and TRBJ1-5; TRBD1 aligns across 7 bases. The germline CDR1 and CDR2 sequences are KGHSH and LQKENI. The V gene end was trimmed by 3 bases and the J gene end by 4 bases; junction bases not matched to a gene: 6. The CDR3 is 15 residues long. The CDR3 sequence: CASSPTDRRNQPQHF. The DNA for the CDR3 is TGTGCCAGCTCACCTACGGACAGGAGGAATCAGCCCCAGCATTTT.

Many counts were recorded for this clonotype. This chain connects TRBV3-1 to TRBJ2-1, with TRBD1 matching over 10 bases. Trimming removed 1 base from V and 5 bases from J; junction bases left unmatched: 5. Germline CDR1 LGHDT, CDR2 YNNKEL (reference sequence). The CDR3 is made up of 16 amino acids. CDR3 amino acids: CASSQAWDRGDNEQFF. Written as DNA, the CDR3 is TGTGCCAGCAGCCAAGCGTGGGACAGGGGAGACAATGAGCAGTTCTTC.

V usage is TRBV12-3 or TRBV12-4 and J usage is TRBJ2-5; 7 bases are a match to TRBD1. V was clipped by 5 bases and J by 13 bases; unmatched bases: 10. The CDR3 extends over 12 amino acids. The CDR3 loop reads CASSVTGVNAYF. CDR3 coding DNA: TGTGCCAGCAGTGTCACAGGGGTAAACGCGTACTTC.

A few counts support this clonotype. The J gene is TRBJ1-4, the V gene TRBV4-1, with D possibly TRBD1 on 5 matching bases. The V and J ends lost 5 bases and 8 bases respectively, with 12 bases between them. This CDR3 is built from 13 residues. In germline, CDR1 is MGHRA, CDR2 YSYEKL. CDR3 in amino acids: CASSVPGREKLFF. CDR3 nucleotides: TGCGCCAGCAGCGTGCCAGGGCGAGAAAAACTGTTTTTT.

The sample holds a few counts of this clonotype. The chain carries TRBV7-9 and TRBJ2-7; TRBD1 or TRBD2 may be the D gene (6 bases each). The CDR3 is 15 residues long. Germline V gene data show CDR1 as SEHNR and CDR2 as FQNEAQ (reference sequence). V was trimmed by 5 bases and J by 6 bases, leaving 20 bases between them. The CDR3 protein is CASSIPFRGQLEQYF. The CDR3 region has the DNA TGTGCCAGCAGCATACCGTTTCGGGGGCAGCTCGAGCAGTACTTC.